The clone carrying this TCR beta chain was counted between two and nine times. This sample stems from a study of CD8+CD57+ T cells in acquired aplastic anemia. Overall study context: Across the sorted CD4+ and CD8+ cells, DNA amounts averaged approximately 3 ug.

All patients picked for sequencing had shown, by flow cytometry, an expansion of CD8+CD57+ cells. According to the study, genomic DNA was the template for TCR beta VDJ and CDR3 profiling. TCRdb processed the reads anew with MiXCR; each CDR3 protein has one entry. Of around 290,000 distinct CDR3 sequences in the sample, 56% are singletons; the top ten hold under 1.5%. Germline CDR1 SNHLY, CDR2 FYNNEI. The CDR3 loop spans 12 amino acids. V lost 5 bases, J lost 9 bases, and 11 bases lay in between. The chain joins TRBV2 to TRBJ1-5, with no clear D. The sample taken for sequencing was sorted CD4+, CD8+, or CD8+CD57+ T cells (not recorded which) from PBMCs. This clonotype was sampled from a human donor with aplastic anemia. The CDR3 is CASSYAEGPQHF. CDR3 sequence (DNA): TGTGCCAGCAGTTACGCGGAGGGGCCCCAGCATTTT.